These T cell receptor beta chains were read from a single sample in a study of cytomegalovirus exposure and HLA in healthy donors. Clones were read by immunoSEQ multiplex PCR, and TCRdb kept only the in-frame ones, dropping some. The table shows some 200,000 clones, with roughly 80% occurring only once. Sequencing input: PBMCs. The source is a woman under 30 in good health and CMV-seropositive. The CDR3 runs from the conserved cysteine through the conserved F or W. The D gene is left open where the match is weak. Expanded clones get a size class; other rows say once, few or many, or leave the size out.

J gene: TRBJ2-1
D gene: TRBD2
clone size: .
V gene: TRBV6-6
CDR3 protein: CASRLAGGQGEQFF
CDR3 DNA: TGTGCCAGCAGGCTAGCGGGGGGGCAAGGTGAGCAGTTCTTC

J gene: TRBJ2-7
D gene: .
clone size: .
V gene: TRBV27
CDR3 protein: CASSLGGEQYF
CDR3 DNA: TGTGCCAGCAGTTTGGGGGGCGAGCAGTACTTC

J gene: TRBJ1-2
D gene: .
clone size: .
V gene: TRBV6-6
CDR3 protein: CASSYLSDYGYTF
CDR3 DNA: TGTGCCAGCAGTTACCTGTCCGACTATGGCTACACCTTC

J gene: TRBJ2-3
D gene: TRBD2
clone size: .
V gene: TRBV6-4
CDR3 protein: CASSESGARDTQYF
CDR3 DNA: TGTGCCAGCAGTGAAAGCGGGGCGCGAGATACGCAGTATTTT

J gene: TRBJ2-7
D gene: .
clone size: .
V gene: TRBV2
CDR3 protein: CASQGGRYEQYF
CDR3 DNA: TGTGCCAGCCAAGGGGGTCGGTACGAGCAGTACTTC

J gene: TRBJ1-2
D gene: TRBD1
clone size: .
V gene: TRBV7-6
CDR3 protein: CASSSFRTGGIYGYTF
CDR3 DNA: TGTGCCAGCAGCAGCTTCAGGACAGGCGGTATCTATGGCTACACCTTC

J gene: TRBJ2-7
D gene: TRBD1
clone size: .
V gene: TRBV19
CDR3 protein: CASSIPIDRGLTYEQYF
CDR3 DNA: TGTGCCAGTAGTATCCCCATTGACAGGGGGCTCACCTACGAGCAGTACTTC

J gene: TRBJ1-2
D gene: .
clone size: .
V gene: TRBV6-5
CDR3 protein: CASTPGQSNYGYTF
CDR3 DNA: TGTGCCAGCACCCCGGGACAATCTAACTATGGCTACACCTTC

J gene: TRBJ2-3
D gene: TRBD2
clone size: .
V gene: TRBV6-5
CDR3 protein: CASSYSGRGLGDTQYF
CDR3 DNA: TGTGCCAGCAGTTACTCGGGGCGGGGGTTGGGAGATACGCAGTATTTT

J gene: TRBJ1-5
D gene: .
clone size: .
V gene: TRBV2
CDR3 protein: CASSSGAQPQHF
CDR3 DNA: TGTGCCAGCAGTTCCGGAGCGCAGCCCCAGCATTTT

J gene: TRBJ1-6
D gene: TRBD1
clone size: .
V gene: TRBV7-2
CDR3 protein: CASSHRQGHNSPLHF
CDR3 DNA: TGTGCCAGCAGCCACCGACAGGGACATAATTCACCCCTCCACTTT

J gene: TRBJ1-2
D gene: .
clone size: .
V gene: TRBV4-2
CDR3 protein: CASSRDLTGIYGYTF
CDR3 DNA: TGTGCCAGCAGCCGAGACTTGACAGGTATCTATGGCTACACCTTC

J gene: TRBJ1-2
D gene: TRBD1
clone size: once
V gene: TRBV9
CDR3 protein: CASSVADRGLDGYTF
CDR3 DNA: TGTGCCAGCAGCGTAGCTGACAGGGGTCTGGATGGCTACACCTTC